This T cell receptor (beta chain) originates from a study of identical twins. TCRdb analysed the 5' RACE reads with MiXCR anew, one entry per CDR3 protein. The sample contains hundreds of thousands of distinct CDR3 sequences, roughly an eighth of which appear only once. Whole-study findings and limits: Cross-sectional statistical analysis was relied on for the conclusions, without the same donors being followed. Alpha sequences that were out-of-frame and twin-shared showed an excess of low generation probability.

This CDR3 has 17 amino acids. V dropped 0 bases and J dropped 2; count of bases not matched to a gene: 3. The germline CDR1 and CDR2 sequences are SGDLS and YYNGEE. Of note for this clonotype: Its antigen remains unidentified.

The sample was also linked to a second study, of yellow fever vaccine responses in identical twins.

The clonotype comes from a woman aged 18-29 years in good health. The specimen was PBMCs. The rearrangement uses TRBV9 and TRBJ2-2; 11 bases map to TRBD2. CDR3 sequence reads: CASSVGGTSGNTGELFF. CDR3 bases: TGTGCCAGCAGCGTAGGGGGGACTAGCGGTAACACCGGGGAGCTGTTTTTT.